A single TCR beta chain is shown here with its context. This table comes from immunoSEQ multiplex PCR, and its TCRdb copy is limited to in-frame clones, with some not included. Of approximately 38,000 clones in the sample, 92% are singletons; the top ten hold 9.5%. The entry originates in a study of OX40 agonist ivuxolimab in advanced cancers. The receptor was isolated from an adult with an advanced solid tumor such as melanoma, head and neck, liver or kidney cancer. The sample was CD4+ or CD8+ T cells sorted from blood, taken in a trial of the OX40 agonist ivuxolimab.

The CDR3 reads CASSGPRLVYEQYF. DNA for the CDR3: TGTGCCAGCAGCGGCCCGAGACTAGTTTACGAGCAGTACTTC. The J gene is TRBJ2-7, the V gene TRBV5-6; tentatively, D is TRBD2 (6 bases). CDR3 length: 14 residues. V lost 4 bases, J lost 4 bases, and 15 bases lay in between. CDR1 is SGHDT and CDR2 is YYEEEE in the germline V gene.